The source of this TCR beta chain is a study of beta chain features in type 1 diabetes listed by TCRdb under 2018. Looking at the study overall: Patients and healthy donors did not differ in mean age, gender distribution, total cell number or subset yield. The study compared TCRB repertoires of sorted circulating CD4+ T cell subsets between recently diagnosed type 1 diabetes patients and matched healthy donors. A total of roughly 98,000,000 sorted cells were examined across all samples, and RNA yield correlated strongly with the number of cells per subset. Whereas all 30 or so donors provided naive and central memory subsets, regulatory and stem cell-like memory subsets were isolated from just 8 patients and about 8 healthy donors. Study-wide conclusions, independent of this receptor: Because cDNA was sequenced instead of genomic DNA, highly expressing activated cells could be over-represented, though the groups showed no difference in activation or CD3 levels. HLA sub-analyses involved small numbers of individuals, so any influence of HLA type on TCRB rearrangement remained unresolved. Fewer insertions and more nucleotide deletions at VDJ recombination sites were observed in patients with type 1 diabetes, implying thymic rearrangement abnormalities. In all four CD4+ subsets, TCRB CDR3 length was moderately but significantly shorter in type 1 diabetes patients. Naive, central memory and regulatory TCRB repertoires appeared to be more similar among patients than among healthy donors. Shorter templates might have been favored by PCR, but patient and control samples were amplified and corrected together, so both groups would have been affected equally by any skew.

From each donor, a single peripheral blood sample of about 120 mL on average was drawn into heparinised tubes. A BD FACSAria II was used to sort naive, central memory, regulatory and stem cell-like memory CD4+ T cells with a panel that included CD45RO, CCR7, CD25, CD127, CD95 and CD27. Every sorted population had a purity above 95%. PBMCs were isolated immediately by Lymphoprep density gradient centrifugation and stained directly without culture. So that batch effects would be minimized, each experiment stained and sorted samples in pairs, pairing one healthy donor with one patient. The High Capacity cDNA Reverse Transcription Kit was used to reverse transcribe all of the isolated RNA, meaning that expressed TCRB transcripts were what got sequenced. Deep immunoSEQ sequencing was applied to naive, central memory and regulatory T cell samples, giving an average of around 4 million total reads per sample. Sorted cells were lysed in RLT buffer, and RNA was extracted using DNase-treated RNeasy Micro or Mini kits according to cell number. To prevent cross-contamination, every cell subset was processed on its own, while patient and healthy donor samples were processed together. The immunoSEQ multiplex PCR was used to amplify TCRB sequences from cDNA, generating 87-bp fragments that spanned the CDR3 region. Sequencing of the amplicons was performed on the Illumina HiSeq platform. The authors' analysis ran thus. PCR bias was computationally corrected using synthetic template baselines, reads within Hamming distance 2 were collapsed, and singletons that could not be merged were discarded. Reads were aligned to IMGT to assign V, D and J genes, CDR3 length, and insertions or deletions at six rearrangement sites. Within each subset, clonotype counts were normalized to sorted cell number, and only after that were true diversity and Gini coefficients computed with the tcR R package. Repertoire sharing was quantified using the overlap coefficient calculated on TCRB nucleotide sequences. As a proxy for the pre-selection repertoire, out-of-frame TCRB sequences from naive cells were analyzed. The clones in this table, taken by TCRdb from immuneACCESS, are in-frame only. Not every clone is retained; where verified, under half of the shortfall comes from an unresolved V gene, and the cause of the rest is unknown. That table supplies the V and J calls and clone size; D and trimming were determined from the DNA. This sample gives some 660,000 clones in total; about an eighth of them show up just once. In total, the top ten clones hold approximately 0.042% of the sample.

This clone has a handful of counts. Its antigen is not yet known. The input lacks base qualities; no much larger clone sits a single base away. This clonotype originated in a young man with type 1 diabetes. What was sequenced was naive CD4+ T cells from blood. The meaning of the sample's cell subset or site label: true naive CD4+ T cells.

The CDR3 protein is CASSSPGGNQPQHF. DNA sequence: TGTGCCAGCAGCTCCCCGGGGGGCAATCAGCCCCAGCATTTT. The rearrangement combines TRBV7-2 with TRBJ1-5; TRBD1 might be the D gene, on 5 matching bases. V gives up 4 bases and J gives up 2 bases, and the segment between their germline ends measures 9 bases. The CDR3 holds 14 amino acids from the cysteine to the phenylalanine. Only the CDR3 region is kept as DNA, spanning 42 bases read in frame from base 1. The CDR1 and CDR2 encoded by the germline V gene are SGHTA and FQGNSA.